This section outlines one T cell receptor beta chain sequence together with its context. The repertoire was sequenced with immunoSEQ multiplex PCR; TCRdb's copy has only in-frame clones and lacks some. Here the sample spans 50,000 to 60,000 clones, more than 75% being singletons. These data originate in a study of OX40 agonist ivuxolimab in advanced cancers. Study information: Ivuxolimab, an antibody that agonizes OX40 (CD134), was administered to the patients.

The germline V and J ends were trimmed by 3 bases and 5 bases, with 5 bases remaining between them. From germline, CDR1 is KGHSH and CDR2 LQKENI. The CDR3 covers 12 residues. This receptor was obtained from an adult with an advanced solid tumor such as melanoma, head and neck, liver or kidney cancer. V gene TRBV18 combines with J gene TRBJ2-1; tentative D call: TRBD2 (5 bases). This specimen was CD4+ or CD8+ T cells sorted from blood, taken in a trial of the OX40 agonist ivuxolimab. The CDR3 bases are TGTGCCAGCTCACCGAGGGACAATGAGCAGTTCTTC. Its protein is CASSPRDNEQFF. The variable domain in full, with the rest retrieved from reference TRBV18 and TRBJ2-1, is NAGVMQNPRHLVRRRGQEARLRCSPMKGHSHVYWYRQLPEEGLKFMVYLQKENIIDESGMPKERFSAEFPKEGPSILRIQQVVRGDSAAYFCASSPRDNEQFFGPGTRLTVL.